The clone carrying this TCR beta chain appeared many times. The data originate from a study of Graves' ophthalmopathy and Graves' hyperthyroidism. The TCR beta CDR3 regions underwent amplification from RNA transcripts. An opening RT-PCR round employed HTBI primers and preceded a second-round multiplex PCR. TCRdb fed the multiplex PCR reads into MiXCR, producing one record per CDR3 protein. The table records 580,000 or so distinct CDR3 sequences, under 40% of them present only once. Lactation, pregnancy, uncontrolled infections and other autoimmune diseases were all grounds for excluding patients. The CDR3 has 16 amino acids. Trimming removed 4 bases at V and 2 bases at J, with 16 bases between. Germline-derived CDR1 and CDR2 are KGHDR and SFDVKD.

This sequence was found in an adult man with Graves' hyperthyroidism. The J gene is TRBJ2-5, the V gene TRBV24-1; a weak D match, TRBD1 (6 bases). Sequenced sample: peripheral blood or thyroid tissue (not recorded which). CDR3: CATSDPGNREQETQYF. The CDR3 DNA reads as TGTGCCACCAGTGACCCGGGAAACAGGGAACAAGAGACCCAGTACTTC.